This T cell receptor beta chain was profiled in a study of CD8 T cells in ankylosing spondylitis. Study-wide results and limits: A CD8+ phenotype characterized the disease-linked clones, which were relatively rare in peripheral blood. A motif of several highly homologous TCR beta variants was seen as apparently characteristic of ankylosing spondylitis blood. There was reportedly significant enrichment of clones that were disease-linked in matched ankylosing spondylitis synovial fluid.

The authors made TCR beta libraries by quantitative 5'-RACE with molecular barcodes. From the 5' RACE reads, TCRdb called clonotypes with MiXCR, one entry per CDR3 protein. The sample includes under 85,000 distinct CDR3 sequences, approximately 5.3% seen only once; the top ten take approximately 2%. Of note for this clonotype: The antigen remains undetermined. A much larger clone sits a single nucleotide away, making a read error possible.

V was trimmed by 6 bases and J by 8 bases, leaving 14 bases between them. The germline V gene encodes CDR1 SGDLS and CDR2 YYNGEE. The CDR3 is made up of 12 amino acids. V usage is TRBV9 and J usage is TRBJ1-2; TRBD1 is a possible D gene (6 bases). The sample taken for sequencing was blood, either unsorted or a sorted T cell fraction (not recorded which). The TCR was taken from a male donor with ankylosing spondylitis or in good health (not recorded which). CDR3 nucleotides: TGTGCCAGCAACGAGACAGGCGGGGGCTACACCTTC. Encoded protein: CASNETGGGYTF.